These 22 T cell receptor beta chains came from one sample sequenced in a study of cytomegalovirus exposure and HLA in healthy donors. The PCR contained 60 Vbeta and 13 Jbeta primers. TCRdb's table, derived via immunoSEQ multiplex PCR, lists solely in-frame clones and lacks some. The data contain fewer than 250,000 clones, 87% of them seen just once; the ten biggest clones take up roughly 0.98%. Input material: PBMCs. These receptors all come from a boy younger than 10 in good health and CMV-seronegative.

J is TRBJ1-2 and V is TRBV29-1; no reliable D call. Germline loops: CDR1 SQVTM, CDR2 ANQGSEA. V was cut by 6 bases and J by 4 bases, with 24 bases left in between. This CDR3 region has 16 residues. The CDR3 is CSVADVDTLLPYGYTF. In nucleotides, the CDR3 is TGCAGCGTCGCCGACGTTGACACACTCCTACCCTATGGCTACACCTTC.

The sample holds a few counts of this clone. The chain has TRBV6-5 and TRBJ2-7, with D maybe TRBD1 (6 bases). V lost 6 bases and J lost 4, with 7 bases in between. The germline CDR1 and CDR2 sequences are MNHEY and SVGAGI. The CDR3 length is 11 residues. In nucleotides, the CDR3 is TGTGCCAGCAGGGACAGTTACGAGCAGTACTTC. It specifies CASRDSYEQYF.

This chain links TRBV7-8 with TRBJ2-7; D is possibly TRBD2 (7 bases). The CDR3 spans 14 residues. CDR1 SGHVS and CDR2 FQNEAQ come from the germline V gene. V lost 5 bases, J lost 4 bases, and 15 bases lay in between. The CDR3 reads CASSPGGRAYEQYF. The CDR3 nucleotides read TGTGCCAGCAGCCCGGGGGGCAGGGCGTACGAGCAGTACTTC. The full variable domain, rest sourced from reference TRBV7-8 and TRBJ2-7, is GAGVSQSPRYKVAKRGQDVALRCDPISGHVSLFWYQQALGQGPEFLTYFQNEAQLDKSGLPSDRFFAERPEGSVSTLKIQRTQQEDSAVYLCASSPGGRAYEQYFGPGTRLTVT.

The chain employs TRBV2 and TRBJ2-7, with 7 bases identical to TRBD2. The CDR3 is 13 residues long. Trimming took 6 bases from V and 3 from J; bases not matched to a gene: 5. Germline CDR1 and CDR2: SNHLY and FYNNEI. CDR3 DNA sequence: TGTGCCAGCAGCGGCGGGGGAGTCTACGAGCAGTACTTC. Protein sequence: CASSGGGVYEQYF.

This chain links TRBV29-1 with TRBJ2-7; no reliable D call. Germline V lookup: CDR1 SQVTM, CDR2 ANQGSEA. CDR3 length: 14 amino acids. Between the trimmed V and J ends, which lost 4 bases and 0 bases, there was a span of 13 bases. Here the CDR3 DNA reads TGCAGCGTTGGGTCACTCCTTAGCTCCTACGAGCAGTACTTC. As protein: CSVGSLLSSYEQYF.

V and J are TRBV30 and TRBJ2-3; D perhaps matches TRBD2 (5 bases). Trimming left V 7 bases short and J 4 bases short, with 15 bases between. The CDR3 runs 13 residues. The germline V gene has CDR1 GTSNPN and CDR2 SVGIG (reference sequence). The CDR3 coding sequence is TGTGCCTATGCAGGTGAGGGTGCAGATACGCAGTATTTT. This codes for CAYAGEGADTQYF.

For the CDR3, the DNA is TGTGCCAGCAGAGATCAGAGGGACAGCCCCGAAACTGATACGCAGTATTTT. It encodes CASRDQRDSPETDTQYF. This chain links TRBV25-1 with TRBJ2-3, with 7 bases that match TRBD1. Trimming took 6 bases from V and 6 from J; bases not matched to a gene: 18. This CDR3 is built from 17 residues. Germline V CDR1 and CDR2: MGHDK, SYGVNS.

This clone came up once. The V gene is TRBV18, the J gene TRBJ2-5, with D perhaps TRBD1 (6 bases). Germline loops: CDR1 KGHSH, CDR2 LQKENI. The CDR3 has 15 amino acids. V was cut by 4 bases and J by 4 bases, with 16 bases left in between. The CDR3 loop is CASSLRTGPRETQYF. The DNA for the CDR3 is TGTGCCAGCTCACTGAGAACAGGGCCACGAGAGACCCAGTACTTC.

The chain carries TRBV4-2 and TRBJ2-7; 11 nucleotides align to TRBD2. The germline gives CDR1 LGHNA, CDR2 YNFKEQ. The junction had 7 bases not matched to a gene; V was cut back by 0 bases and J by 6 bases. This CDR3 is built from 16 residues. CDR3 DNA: TGTGCCAGCAGCCAAGAGGGACTAGCGGTGGGGGGCGAGCAGTACTTC. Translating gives CASSQEGLAVGGEQYF.

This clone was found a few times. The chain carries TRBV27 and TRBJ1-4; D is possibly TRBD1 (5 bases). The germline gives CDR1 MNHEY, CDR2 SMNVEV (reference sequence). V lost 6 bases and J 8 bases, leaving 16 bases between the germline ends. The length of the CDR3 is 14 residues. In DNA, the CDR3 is TGTGCCAGCAGCTCTGGGGGGACGGGGGAAAAACTGTTTTTT. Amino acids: CASSSGGTGEKLFF.

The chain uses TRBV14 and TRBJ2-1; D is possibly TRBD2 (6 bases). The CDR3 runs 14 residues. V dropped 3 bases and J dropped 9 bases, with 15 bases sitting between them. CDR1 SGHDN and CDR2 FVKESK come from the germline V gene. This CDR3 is CASSHWTAGSEQFF. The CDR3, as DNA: TGTGCCAGCAGCCACTGGACGGCGGGGTCTGAGCAGTTCTTC.

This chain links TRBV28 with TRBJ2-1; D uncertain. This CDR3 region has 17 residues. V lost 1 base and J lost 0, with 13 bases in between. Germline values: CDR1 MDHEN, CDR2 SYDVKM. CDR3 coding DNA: TGTGCCAGCAGTTTATTCCCGACTGGCAGCTCCTACAATGAGCAGTTCTTC. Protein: CASSLFPTGSSYNEQFF.

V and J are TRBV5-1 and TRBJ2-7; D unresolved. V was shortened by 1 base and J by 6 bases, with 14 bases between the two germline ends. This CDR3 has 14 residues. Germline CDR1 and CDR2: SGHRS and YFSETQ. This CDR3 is CASSLQTPELEQYF. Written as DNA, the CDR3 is TGCGCCAGCAGCTTGCAAACCCCGGAGCTCGAGCAGTACTTC.

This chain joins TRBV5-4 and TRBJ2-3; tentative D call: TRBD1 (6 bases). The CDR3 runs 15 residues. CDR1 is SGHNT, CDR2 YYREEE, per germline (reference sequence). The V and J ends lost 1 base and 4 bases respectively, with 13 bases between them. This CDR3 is CASSLSAGEADTQYF. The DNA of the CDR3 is TGTGCCAGCAGCTTGTCCGCAGGGGAAGCAGATACGCAGTATTTT. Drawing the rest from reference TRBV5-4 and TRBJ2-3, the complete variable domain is ETGVTQSPTHLIKTRGQQVTLRCSSQSGHNTVSWYQQALGQGPQFIFQYYREEENGRGNFPPRFSGLQFPNYSSELNVNALELDDSALYLCASSLSAGEADTQYFGPGTRLTVL.

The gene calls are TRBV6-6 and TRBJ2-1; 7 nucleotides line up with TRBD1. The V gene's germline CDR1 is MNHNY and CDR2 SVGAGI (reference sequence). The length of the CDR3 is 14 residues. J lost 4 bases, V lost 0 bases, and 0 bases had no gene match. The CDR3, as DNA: TGTGCCAGCAGTTACTCGGGACAGTACAATGAGCAGTTCTTC. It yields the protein CASSYSGQYNEQFF.

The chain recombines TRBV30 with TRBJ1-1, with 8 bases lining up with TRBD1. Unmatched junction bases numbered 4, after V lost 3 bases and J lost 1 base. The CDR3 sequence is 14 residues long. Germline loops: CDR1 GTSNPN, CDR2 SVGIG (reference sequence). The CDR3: CAWRAGTGNTEAFF. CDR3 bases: TGTGCCTGGAGAGCCGGGACAGGGAACACTGAAGCTTTCTTT.

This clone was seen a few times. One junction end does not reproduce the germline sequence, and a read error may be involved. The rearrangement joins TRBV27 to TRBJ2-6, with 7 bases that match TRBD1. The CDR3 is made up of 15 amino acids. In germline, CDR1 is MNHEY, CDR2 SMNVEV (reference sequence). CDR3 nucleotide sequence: TGTGCCAGCAGTGGGACAGTCTCTGAGGCCAACGTCCTGACTTTC. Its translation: CASSGTVSEANVLTF.

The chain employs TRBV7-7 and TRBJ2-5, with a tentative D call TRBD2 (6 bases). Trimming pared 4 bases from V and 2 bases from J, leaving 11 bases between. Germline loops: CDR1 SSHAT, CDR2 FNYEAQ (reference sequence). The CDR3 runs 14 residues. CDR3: CASSSGTQQETQYF. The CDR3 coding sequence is TGTGCCAGCAGCTCCGGGACTCAGCAAGAGACCCAGTACTTC.

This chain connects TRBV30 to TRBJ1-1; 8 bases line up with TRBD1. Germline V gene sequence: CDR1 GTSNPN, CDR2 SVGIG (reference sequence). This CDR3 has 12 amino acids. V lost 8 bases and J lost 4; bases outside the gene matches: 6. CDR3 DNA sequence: TGTGCCCAGAACAGGGGGGGCACTGAAGCTTTCTTT. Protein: CAQNRGGTEAFF.

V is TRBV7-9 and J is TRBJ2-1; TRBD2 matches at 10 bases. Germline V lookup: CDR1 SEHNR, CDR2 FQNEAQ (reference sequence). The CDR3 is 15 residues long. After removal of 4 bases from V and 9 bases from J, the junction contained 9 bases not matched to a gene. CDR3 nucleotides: TGTGCCAGCAGCTACGGACTAGCGGATACAGGTGAGCAGTTCTTC. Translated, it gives CASSYGLADTGEQFF.

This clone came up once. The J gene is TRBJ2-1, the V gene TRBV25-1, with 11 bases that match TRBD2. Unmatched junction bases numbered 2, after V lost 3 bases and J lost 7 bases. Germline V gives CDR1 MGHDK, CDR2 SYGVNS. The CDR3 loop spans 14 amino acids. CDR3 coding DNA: TGTGCCAGCAGTGACACTAGCGGGAGTAATGAGCAGTTCTTC. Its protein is CASSDTSGSNEQFF.

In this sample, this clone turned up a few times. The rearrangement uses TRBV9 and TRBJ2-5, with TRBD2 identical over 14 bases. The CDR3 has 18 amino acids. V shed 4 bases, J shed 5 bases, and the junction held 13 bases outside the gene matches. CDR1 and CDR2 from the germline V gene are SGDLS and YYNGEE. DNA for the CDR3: TGTGCCAGCAGCAAAAGACTAGCGGGAGGGCCTTTATCTGAGACCCAGTACTTC. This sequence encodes CASSKRLAGGPLSETQYF.